Below, 32 T cell receptor beta chains from the same sample are listed, as sequenced in a study of T cell responses to AZD1222 COVID-19 vaccine. Libraries were prepared by immunoSEQ multiplex PCR; TCRdb keeps only in-frame clonotypes and omits some of them. The sample lists 200,000 or so clones; 70% to 90% were seen once. The sample was peripheral blood, taken on day 0 of AZD1222 vaccination. The receptor set was obtained from an adult in good health.

The V and J genes are TRBV6-5 and TRBJ1-6; unclear D gene. Trimming took 3 bases from V and 3 from J, leaving 12 bases between them. This CDR3 comprises 16 residues. In germline, CDR1 is MNHEY, CDR2 SVGAGI. The CDR3 DNA follows: TGTGCCAGCAGTTATAACAACCCCCTCTATAATTCACCCCTCCACTTT. The encoded protein is CASSYNNPLYNSPLHF.

This clone occurred a few times. The chain links TRBV29-1 to TRBJ2-7, with a tentative D call TRBD2 (6 bases). The CDR3 runs to 14 residues. Germline V lookup: CDR1 SQVTM, CDR2 ANQGSEA. V was cut by 8 bases and J by 1 base, with 18 bases left in between. CDR3 loop: CSLGLPQSSYEQYF. CDR3 sequence (DNA): TGCAGCCTGGGACTCCCTCAGTCTTCCTACGAGCAGTACTTC.

The chain joins TRBV6-5 to TRBJ1-4; TRBD1 is a possible D gene (6 bases). Between the trimmed V and J ends, which lost 6 bases and 3 bases, there was a span of 8 bases. This CDR3 is 13 amino acids long. CDR1 and CDR2 (germline): MNHEY, SVGAGI. The CDR3 region is CASSRTANEKLFF. In nucleotides, the CDR3 is TGTGCCAGCAGCAGGACAGCTAATGAAAAACTGTTTTTT.

The rearrangement links TRBV20-1 to TRBJ2-5; no reliable D call. From germline, CDR1 is DFQATT and CDR2 SNEGSKA (reference sequence). Trimming removed 5 bases at V and 3 bases at J, with 1 base between. The CDR3 has 9 amino acids. In nucleotides, the CDR3 is TGCAGTGCTGAAGAGACCCAGTACTTC. This gives the protein CSAEETQYF.

This clone was seen more than once but under ten times. The CDR3 nucleotides read TGTGCCAGCAGTATGCGGGGCTACACAGATACGCAGTATTTT. Protein sequence: CASSMRGYTDTQYF. The genes are TRBV6-5 and TRBJ2-3; perhaps TRBD2 as D (6 bases). The CDR3 loop spans 14 amino acids. Germline CDR1 reads MNHEY; CDR2 reads SVGAGI. Trimming removed 5 bases from V and 2 bases from J, with 11 bases in between.

The chain has TRBV15 and TRBJ1-5, with D tentatively TRBD1 (5 bases). Trimming took 0 bases from V and 2 from J, leaving 11 bases between them. The germline V gene has CDR1 LNHNV and CDR2 YYDKDF (reference sequence). CDR3 length: 16 amino acids. The CDR3 sequence: CATSRDIGGGNQPQHF. The CDR3 DNA follows: TGTGCCACCAGCAGAGATATTGGGGGGGGCAATCAGCCCCAGCATTTT.

The chain couples TRBV6-2 or TRBV6-3 to TRBJ1-2; 7 bases agree with TRBD1. The V segment lost 5 bases and the J segment 5 bases; nucleotides outside the gene matches: 5. Germline V gene lookup returns CDR1 MNHEY and CDR2 SVGEGT. The CDR3 is made up of 13 amino acids. The CDR3 region has the DNA TGTGCCAGCAGTATGGACAGGCGTTATGGCTACACCTTC. Translating it yields CASSMDRRYGYTF.

The CDR3 reads CASSLSITANTGELFF. CDR3 in DNA: TGTGCCAGCAGTTTATCGATAACCGCGAACACCGGGGAGCTGTTTTTT. The chain has TRBV27 and TRBJ2-2, with D unresolved. The CDR3 has 16 residues. With 0 bases removed from V and 0 bases from J, the gap between germline ends came to 8 bases. Per germline, CDR1 MNHEY and CDR2 SMNVEV (reference sequence).

In this sample, this clone turned up once. The rearrangement links TRBV3-1 (or the pseudogene TRBV3-2) to TRBJ2-7, with D maybe TRBD2 (6 bases). From germline, CDR1 is LGHDT and CDR2 YNNKEL (reference sequence). This CDR3 has 14 amino acids. The V and J ends lost 4 bases and 3 bases respectively, with 13 bases between them. DNA for the CDR3: TGTGCCAGCAGCCTTCCGGGAGACAACTACGAGCAGTACTTC. Its translation: CASSLPGDNYEQYF.

The gene calls are TRBV2 and TRBJ2-1; a weak D match, TRBD1 (6 bases). Trimming removed 4 bases from V and 4 bases from J, with 17 bases in between. This CDR3 spans 16 amino acids. Germline values: CDR1 SNHLY, CDR2 FYNNEI. The CDR3 DNA is TGTGCCAGCAGTGTTGAGGGACAAGGGCCTTACAATGAGCAGTTCTTC. This sequence encodes CASSVEGQGPYNEQFF.

The chain links TRBV23-1 to TRBJ1-1, with 11 bases identical to TRBD1. TRBV23-1 is an ORF for which the function is uncertain. V lost 0 bases, J lost 7 bases, and 7 bases stayed unmatched. The CDR3 loop spans 16 amino acids. This CDR3 reads CASSQSRGQGVHEAFF. The CDR3 DNA is TGCGCCAGCAGTCAATCGCGGGGACAGGGGGTACATGAAGCTTTCTTT.

V is TRBV5-1 and J is TRBJ1-1; 9 nucleotides align to TRBD1. The germline gives CDR1 SGHRS, CDR2 YFSETQ. This CDR3 is built from 14 residues. V shed 1 base, J shed 5 bases, and the junction held 3 bases outside the gene matches. The chain's CDR3 is CASSLTGGKTEAFF. CDR3 sequence (DNA): TGCGCCAGCAGCTTGACAGGGGGCAAGACTGAAGCTTTCTTT.

The genes are TRBV11-1 and TRBJ1-2, with a possible D match to TRBD1 (6 bases). There are 15 residues in the CDR3. CDR1 and CDR2 (germline): SGHAT, FQDESV (reference sequence). Trimming cost V 1 base and J 3 bases, with 12 bases left between them. The CDR3 DNA follows: TGTGCCAGCAGCTTAGACCTGGGGGCCCACTATGGCTACACCTTC. This encodes CASSLDLGAHYGYTF.

This clone was seen once. The chain carries TRBV9 and TRBJ2-5; no definite D call. The V and J ends lost 1 base and 3 bases respectively, with 4 bases between them. The germline V gene encodes CDR1 SGDLS and CDR2 YYNGEE. The CDR3 runs 12 residues. The CDR3 region has the DNA TGTGCCAGCAGCGTAAACGAAGAGACCCAGTACTTC. Its translation is CASSVNEETQYF.

The V and J genes are TRBV5-6 and TRBJ2-3; D perhaps matches TRBD1 (5 bases). The germline V and J ends were trimmed by 1 base and 2 bases, with 8 bases remaining between them. The CDR3 contains 14 residues. Germline assignment: CDR1 SGHDT and CDR2 YYEEEE. CDR3 nucleotide sequence: TGTGCCAGCAGCTTGTGGGGCCTCACAGATACGCAGTATTTT. It is translated as CASSLWGLTDTQYF. Combining the CDR3 with reference TRBV5-6 and TRBJ2-3 gives the whole variable domain DAGVTQSPTHLIKTRGQQVTLRCSPKSGHDTVSWYQQALGQGPQFIFQYYEEEERQRGNFPDRFSGHQFPNYSSELNVNALLLGDSALYLCASSLWGLTDTQYFGPGTRLTVL.

The chain combines TRBV19 with TRBJ2-2; D is uncertain. The CDR3 covers 16 residues. Germline V CDR1 and CDR2: LNHDA, SQIVND (reference sequence). Trimming stripped 0 bases from V and 5 bases from J, with 13 bases between. In nucleotides, the CDR3 is TGTGCCAGTAGTATAGATTCCCCCTCTCGGACCGGGGAGCTGTTTTTT. Its protein is CASSIDSPSRTGELFF. Supplemented by reference TRBV19 and TRBJ2-2, the full variable domain reads DGGITQSPKYLFRKEGQNVTLSCEQNLNHDAMYWYRQDPGQGLRLIYYSQIVNDFQKGDIAEGYSVSREKKESFPLTVTSAQKNPTAFYLCASSIDSPSRTGELFFGEGSRLTVL.

The genes are TRBV13 and TRBJ2-5; the match to TRBD2 covers 7 bases. This CDR3 has 16 amino acids. V was clipped by 2 bases and J by 0 bases; unmatched bases: 6. Germline loops: CDR1 PRHDT, CDR2 FYEKMQ (reference sequence). The CDR3 reads CASSLRAGEDQETQYF. CDR3 sequence (DNA): TGTGCCAGCAGCTTACGTGCGGGGGAGGACCAAGAGACCCAGTACTTC. Based on the CDR3 plus reference TRBV13 and TRBJ2-5, the full variable domain is AAGVIQSPRHLIKEKRETATLKCYPIPRHDTVYWYQQGPGQDPQFLISFYEKMQSDKGSIPDRFSAQQFSDYHSELNMSSLELGDSALYFCASSLRAGEDQETQYFGPGTRLLVL.

This chain joins TRBV28 and TRBJ1-2; TRBD1 matches 8 bases. V was clipped by 10 bases and J by 4 bases; unmatched bases: 20. The CDR3 has 17 residues. CDR1 is MDHEN and CDR2 is SYDVKM in the germline V gene. In DNA, the CDR3 is TGTGCCATCCTCCCCTCGGGGTTGACAGGGGCACTCTATGGCTACACCTTC. Protein: CAILPSGLTGALYGYTF.

V is TRBV18 and J is TRBJ1-2; maybe TRBD1 (5 bases). The V gene lost 4 bases and the J gene lost 1 base, with 10 bases spanning the gap. This CDR3 region has 14 residues. Germline-derived CDR1 and CDR2 are KGHSH and LQKENI. Written as DNA, the CDR3 is TGTGCCAGCTCACGACAGACGGTTAACTATGGCTACACCTTC. Translated, it gives CASSRQTVNYGYTF.

The gene calls are TRBV7-8 and TRBJ2-3; D is unclear. The CDR3 length is 14 residues. Trimming left V 3 bases short and J 2 bases short, with 9 bases between. Germline assignment: CDR1 SGHVS and CDR2 FQNEAQ. CDR3 DNA sequence: TGTGCCAGCAGCTTGTCCCGGCCCACAGATACGCAGTATTTT. Amino acid sequence: CASSLSRPTDTQYF.

This rearrangement joins TRBV28 to TRBJ2-7; D is undetermined. Germline V lookup: CDR1 MDHEN, CDR2 SYDVKM. V was trimmed by 1 base and J by 6 bases, leaving 13 bases between them. The CDR3 sequence is 14 residues long. As DNA, the CDR3 is TGTGCCAGCAGTTTATCTGGCGACCTTTCCGAGCAGTACTTC. Translating gives CASSLSGDLSEQYF. The whole variable domain, filled in from reference TRBV28 and TRBJ2-7, reads DVKVTQSSRYLVKRTGEKVFLECVQDMDHENMFWYRQDPGLGLRLIYFSYDVKMKEKGDIPEGYSVSREKKERFSLILESASTNQTSMYLCASSLSGDLSEQYFGPGTRLTVT.

The chain links TRBV11-2 to TRBJ1-2, with no clear D. V was pared by 3 bases and J by 2 bases, with 10 bases between. The CDR3 length is 14 residues. Germline CDR1 SGHAT, CDR2 FQNNGV. CDR3: CASSFTDTNYGYTF. CDR3 coding DNA: TGTGCCAGCAGCTTCACCGACACCAACTATGGCTACACCTTC.

The chain carries TRBV30 and TRBJ1-6; 9 bases line up with TRBD1. Germline CDR1 and CDR2: GTSNPN and SVGIG (reference sequence). J gave up 10 bases and V 5 bases, and 9 bases lay outside the gene matches. The CDR3 is made up of 14 amino acids. The CDR3 protein is CAWAPGQGRSPLHF. The DNA for the CDR3 is TGTGCCTGGGCTCCGGGACAGGGCCGATCACCCCTCCACTTT.

The gene calls are TRBV9 and TRBJ2-3, with D perhaps TRBD1 or TRBD2 (5 bases each). This CDR3 is 16 amino acids long. The germline V gene has CDR1 SGDLS and CDR2 YYNGEE. The V end was cut by 4 bases, the J end by 6 bases, with 21 bases between. CDR3 loop: CASSLDGEFGADTQYF. As DNA, the CDR3 is TGTGCCAGCAGCTTAGACGGGGAATTTGGGGCGGATACGCAGTATTTT.

The chain recombines TRBV15 with TRBJ2-4; 8 positions agree with TRBD2. After removal of 3 bases from V and 4 bases from J, the junction contained 2 bases not matched to a gene. From germline, CDR1 is LNHNV and CDR2 YYDKDF (reference sequence). The CDR3 runs to 14 residues. This CDR3 reads CATSRTSAKNIQYF. The CDR3 nucleotides are TGTGCCACCAGCAGGACTAGCGCTAAAAACATTCAGTACTTC.

The chain recombines TRBV19 with TRBJ1-1, with 7 bases lining up with TRBD1. V shed 7 bases and J 6 bases; nucleotides not matched to a gene: 17. There are 16 residues in the CDR3. Germline CDR1 is LNHDA and CDR2 is SQIVND (reference sequence). For the CDR3, the DNA is TGTGCCAGTACCACCTATGGGGCTGGGACAGACTCTGAAGCTTTCTTT. Residues: CASTTYGAGTDSEAFF.

This clone was seen a few times. This chain connects TRBV27 to TRBJ1-6; D is undetermined. CDR3 length: 16 residues. V lost 5 bases and J lost 5, with 16 bases in between. The germline CDR1 and CDR2 sequences are MNHEY and SMNVEV (reference sequence). The CDR3 region has the DNA TGTGCCAGCAGTCCTTACAGTTACGGGGATAATTCACCCCTCCACTTT. Protein sequence: CASSPYSYGDNSPLHF.

This chain uses TRBV6-1 with TRBJ2-7; D not resolved. The CDR3 is made up of 12 amino acids. Germline CDR1 is MNHNS and CDR2 is SASEGT. Trimming shortened V by 1 base and J by 5 bases, and 6 bases separated the two germline ends. CDR3 sequence: CASSEGPHEQYF. Here the CDR3 DNA reads TGTGCCAGCAGTGAAGGCCCTCACGAGCAGTACTTC.

The chain links TRBV2 to TRBJ2-7; D is ambiguous. With 1 base removed from V and 7 bases from J, the gap between germline ends came to 5 bases. The V gene's germline CDR1 is SNHLY and CDR2 FYNNEI. The CDR3 totals 11 residues. The CDR3 sequence is CASSEVLEQYF. CDR3 nucleotide sequence: TGTGCCAGCAGTGAAGTACTAGAGCAGTACTTC.

V usage is TRBV11-2 and J usage is TRBJ1-4, with D maybe TRBD1 (5 bases). This CDR3 contains 15 residues. Germline V lookup: CDR1 SGHAT, CDR2 FQNNGV. V lost 4 bases and J 5 bases, leaving 14 bases between the germline ends. CDR3 sequence (DNA): TGTGCCAGCAGCTCCCCGACAGCCCCGAATGAAAAACTGTTTTTT. Amino acids: CASSSPTAPNEKLFF.

The rearrangement joins TRBV4-2 to TRBJ1-4; D ambiguous. Germline-derived CDR1 and CDR2 are LGHNA and YNFKEQ. The length of the CDR3 is 17 residues. Trimming cost V 3 bases and J 1 base, with 15 bases left between them. The CDR3 DNA reads TGTGCCAGCAGCCAGGGAGAGCGGACTGTAACTAATGAAAAACTGTTTTTT. It codes for CASSQGERTVTNEKLFF.

The rearrangement joins TRBV7-8 to TRBJ2-3, with TRBD2 identical over 9 bases. This CDR3 region has 16 residues. The germline gives CDR1 SGHVS, CDR2 FQNEAQ. The V and J ends lost 3 bases and 0 bases, in that order; junction bases with no gene match: 4. CDR3 nucleotide sequence: TGTGCCAGCAGCTTCCCAGCGGGGGGAAGCACAGATACGCAGTATTTT. Translation gives CASSFPAGGSTDTQYF.